This TCR beta chain came from a study of cytomegalovirus exposure and HLA in healthy donors. Notes on the study in general: Accounts indicate the classifier identified cytomegalovirus status with strong specificity and sensitivity. Analyses of presence and absence presupposed an approximately uniform sequencing depth across donors. Segments of the TCR beta V type were, in most cases, productive about 90% or about 30% of the time in an earlier analysis. As a later analysis revealed, the rate of TCR association differed by HLA locus, with DRB1 most and HLA-C fewest.

The CDR3 is made up of 15 amino acids. Germline V gene data show CDR1 as LGHNA and CDR2 as YNFKEQ. The J segment lost 9 bases and the V segment lost 0 bases, leaving 2 bases of the junction unmatched. Primers for the PCR totalled 60 Vbeta and 13 Jbeta. Data came from immunoSEQ multiplex PCR; TCRdb stores just in-frame clones and leaves some out. This repertoire shows roughly 98,000 clones, 70% to 80% found once; its top ten account for around 7.2%. A word on this clone: Its antigen is not identified.

This sequence originates from a female donor in good health and CMV-seronegative. The chain carries TRBV4-2 and TRBJ2-1; 13 bases map to TRBD2. Sequencing input: PBMCs. In nucleotides, the CDR3 is TGTGCCAGCAGCCAAGACCGGACTAGCGGGAGTGAGCAGTTCTTC. Its translation is CASSQDRTSGSEQFF.